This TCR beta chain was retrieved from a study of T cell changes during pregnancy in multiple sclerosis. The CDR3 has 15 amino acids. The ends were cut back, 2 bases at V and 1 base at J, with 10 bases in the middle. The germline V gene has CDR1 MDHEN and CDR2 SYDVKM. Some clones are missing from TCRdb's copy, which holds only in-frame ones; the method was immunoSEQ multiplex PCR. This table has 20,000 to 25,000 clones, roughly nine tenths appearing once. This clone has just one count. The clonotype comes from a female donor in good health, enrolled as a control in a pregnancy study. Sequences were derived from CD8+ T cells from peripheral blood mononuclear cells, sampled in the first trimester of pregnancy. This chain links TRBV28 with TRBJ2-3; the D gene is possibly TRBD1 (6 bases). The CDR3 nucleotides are TGTGCCAGCAGTTTAGGGGACATCGGCACAGATACGCAGTATTTT. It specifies CASSLGDIGTDTQYF.